This TCR beta chain was sequenced during a study of response to subunit inactivated influenza vaccine (dated by TCRdb to 2017 to 2018). About the full investigation: To follow how T cells responded to a trivalent subunit inactivated influenza vaccine, the researchers relied on deep quantitative profiling of the T cell receptor repertoire. What the research found in general, with its limitations: It was suggested by the authors that each seasonal influenza vaccination may recruit only a limited number of new T cells.

Library preparation used RT-PCR. This sample was sequenced with an Illumina HiSeq 2500. The raw public data were reprocessed by TCRdb itself: fastp quality trimming at Q25, MiXCR clonotype calling, in-frame beta chains only. One record per CDR3 amino acid sequence lists the most common genes and DNA. The sample includes about 780,000 distinct CDR3 sequences, with approximately 17% observed a single time. The top ten hold approximately 11% of the sample. This clonotype was seen more than once but under ten times. No cognate antigen has been identified for it. No base quality values were provided; no much bigger clone lies one nucleotide off. A distance of 15 bases separates the germline ends of V and J, which lose 2 bases and 5 bases respectively. There are 15 amino acids in the CDR3, from cysteine to phenylalanine inclusive. Only CDR3 DNA is held: 45 bases, read in frame from base 1. From the germline V gene, CDR1 is SGDLS and CDR2 is YYNGEE.

The rearrangement combines TRBV9 with TRBJ2-3; the D gene is possibly TRBD1, with 6 bases matching. This material consisted of PBMCs from blood, taken about 5 days after vaccination. This TCR was sampled from a man aged 45-60 years who received an inactivated influenza vaccine. Donor details come from another sample of the same person, matched by shared clones. The CDR3 sequence is CASSVRGRNGDTQYF. The base sequence is TGTGCCAGCAGCGTCAGGGGCAGAAATGGAGATACGCAGTATTTT.